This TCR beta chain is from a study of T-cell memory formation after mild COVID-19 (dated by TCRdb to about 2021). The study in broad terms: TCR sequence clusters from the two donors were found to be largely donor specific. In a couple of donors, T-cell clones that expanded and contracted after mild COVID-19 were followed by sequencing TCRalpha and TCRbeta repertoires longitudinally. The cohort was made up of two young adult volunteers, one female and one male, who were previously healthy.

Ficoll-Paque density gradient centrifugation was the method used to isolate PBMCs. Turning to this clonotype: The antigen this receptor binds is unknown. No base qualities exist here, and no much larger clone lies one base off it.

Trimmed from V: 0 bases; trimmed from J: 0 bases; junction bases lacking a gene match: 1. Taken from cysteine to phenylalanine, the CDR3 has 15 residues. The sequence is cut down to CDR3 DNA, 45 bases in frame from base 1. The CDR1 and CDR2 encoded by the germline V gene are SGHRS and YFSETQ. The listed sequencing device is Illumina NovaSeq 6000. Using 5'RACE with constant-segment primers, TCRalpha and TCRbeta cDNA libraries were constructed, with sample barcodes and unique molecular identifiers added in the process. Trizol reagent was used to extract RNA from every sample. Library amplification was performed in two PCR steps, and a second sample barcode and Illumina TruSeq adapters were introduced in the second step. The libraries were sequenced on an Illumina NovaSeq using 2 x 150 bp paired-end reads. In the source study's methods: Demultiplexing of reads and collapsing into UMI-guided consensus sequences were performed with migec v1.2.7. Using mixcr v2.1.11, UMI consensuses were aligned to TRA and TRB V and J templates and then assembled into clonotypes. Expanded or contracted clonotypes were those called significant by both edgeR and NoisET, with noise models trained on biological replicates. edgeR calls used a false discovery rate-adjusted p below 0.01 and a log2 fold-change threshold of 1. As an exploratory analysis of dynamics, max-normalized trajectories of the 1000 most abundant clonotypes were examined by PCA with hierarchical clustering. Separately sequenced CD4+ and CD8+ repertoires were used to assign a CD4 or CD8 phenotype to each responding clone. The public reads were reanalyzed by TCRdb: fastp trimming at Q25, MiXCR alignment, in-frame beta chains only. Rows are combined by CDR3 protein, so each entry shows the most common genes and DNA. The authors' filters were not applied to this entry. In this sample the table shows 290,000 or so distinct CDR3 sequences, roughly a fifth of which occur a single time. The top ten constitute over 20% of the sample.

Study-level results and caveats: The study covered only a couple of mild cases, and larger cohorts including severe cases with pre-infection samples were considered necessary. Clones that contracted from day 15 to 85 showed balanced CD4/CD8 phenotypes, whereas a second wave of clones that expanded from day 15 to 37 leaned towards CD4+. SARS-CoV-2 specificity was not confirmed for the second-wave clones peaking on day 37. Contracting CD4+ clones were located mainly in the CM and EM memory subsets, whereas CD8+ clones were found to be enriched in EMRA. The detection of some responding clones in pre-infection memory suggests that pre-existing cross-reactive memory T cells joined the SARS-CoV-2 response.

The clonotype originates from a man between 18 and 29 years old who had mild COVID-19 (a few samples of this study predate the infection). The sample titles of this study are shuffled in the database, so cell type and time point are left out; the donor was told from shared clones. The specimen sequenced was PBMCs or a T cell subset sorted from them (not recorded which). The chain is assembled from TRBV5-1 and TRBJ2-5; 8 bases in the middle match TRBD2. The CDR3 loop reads CASSLERGNQETQYF. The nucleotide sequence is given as TGCGCCAGCAGCTTGGAGCGGGGGAACCAAGAGACCCAGTACTTC. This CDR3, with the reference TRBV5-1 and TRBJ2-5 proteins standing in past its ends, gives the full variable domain KAGVTQTPRYLIKTRGQQVTLSCSPISGHRSVSWYQQTPGQGLQFLFEYFSETQRNKGNFPGRFSGRQFSNSRSEMNVSTLELGDSALYLCASSLERGNQETQYFGPGTRLLVL.